This T cell receptor beta chain derives from a study of low-dose radiotherapy and immunotherapy resistance in tumors. Study summary: Fractions of 0.5 Gy went to Cohort 1 every 2 weeks, totaling 6.5 Gy.

First-strand cDNA used TRAV- and TRBV-specific primers, covering alpha and beta chains. Using a constant-region primer together with a V-primer adapter, TCRs were subjected to roughly 18 PCR cycles of amplification. Each CDR3 protein is one row after TCRdb ran MiXCR on the reads. The sample contains under 75,000 distinct CDR3 sequences, about 23% of which appear only once. The time point: after trial treatment. Stated treatment: LDRT plus nivolumab, ipilimumab, low-dose cyclophosphamide and aspirin (RACIN trial). The germline V and J ends were trimmed by 2 bases and 8 bases, with 15 bases remaining between them. Germline V gives CDR1 DFQATT, CDR2 SNEGSKA (reference sequence). The CDR3 has 14 residues. This clonotype was recorded many times.

The receptor was isolated from a male donor with prostate cancer. Sequenced here: PBMCs, sampled after low-dose radiotherapy plus immunotherapy. V is TRBV20-1 and J is TRBJ2-2, with D unresolved. DNA for the CDR3: TGCAGTGCTAGAACGTCTACGCGGTCTGGGGAGCTGTTTTTT. It specifies CSARTSTRSGELFF.